The 17 T cell receptor beta chains presented below share a single source sample, sequenced in a study of T cells in Graves' hyperthyroidism and ophthalmopathy. From RNA transcripts, TCR beta CDR3 regions were amplified. First-round RT-PCR with HTBI primers amplified the TCR CDR3 region. TCRdb itself ran the multiplex PCR reads through MiXCR, one entry per CDR3 protein. The sample shows about 590,000 distinct CDR3 sequences, 15% to 19% of them seen only once. The sequencing sample was made of blood. The receptors were sampled from a woman between 25 and 40 years old with Graves' hyperthyroidism.

The sample holds a few counts of this clonotype. The rearrangement links TRBV5-5 to TRBJ2-1; possibly TRBD1 for D (5 bases). Per the germline V gene, CDR1 is SGHKS and CDR2 is YYEKEE (reference sequence). V was pared by 1 base and J by 7 bases, with 15 bases between. The CDR3 totals 15 residues. CDR3 amino acids: CASSLQIGVRNEQFF. The CDR3 nucleotides are TGTGCCAGCAGCTTGCAAATAGGGGTCCGGAATGAGCAGTTCTTC.

This clonotype was detected a few times. The chain is built from TRBV7-2 and TRBJ2-2; TRBD1 matches 9 bases. Germline V gene data show CDR1 as SGHTA and CDR2 as FQGNSA. CDR3 size: 15 residues. Trimming took 3 bases from V and 7 from J; bases not matched to a gene: 6. The CDR3 protein is CASSFPGQGHGELFF. As DNA, the CDR3 is TGTGCCAGCAGCTTCCCGGGACAGGGACACGGGGAGCTGTTTTTT.

V and J are TRBV29-1 and TRBJ2-1; tentatively, D is TRBD2 (6 bases). The CDR3 extends over 14 amino acids. The germline V and J ends were trimmed by 4 bases and 4 bases, with 14 bases remaining between them. The germline gives CDR1 SQVTM, CDR2 ANQGSEA. The CDR3 sequence: CSVGGGNRYNEQFF. The CDR3 region has the DNA TGCAGCGTTGGAGGCGGGAACCGTTACAATGAGCAGTTCTTC.

This clonotype was observed many times. The chain uses TRBV10-1 and TRBJ2-3; D remains ambiguous. Trimming shortened V by 6 bases and J by 4 bases, and 14 bases separated the two germline ends. The CDR3 runs 14 residues. The germline V gene encodes CDR1 WNHNN and CDR2 SYGVQD (reference sequence). CDR3 protein: CASSVRSRPDTQYF. DNA of the CDR3: TGCGCCAGCAGCGTCCGAAGCCGACCAGATACGCAGTATTTT.

The rearrangement joins TRBV4-2 to TRBJ2-1; possible D gene TRBD2, 6 bases. The CDR3 covers 18 residues. V was cut by 0 bases and J by 0 bases, with 15 bases left in between. Germline V gene sequence: CDR1 LGHNA, CDR2 YNFKEQ. The CDR3 protein is CASSQDMGRLSSYNEQFF. The CDR3 nucleotides read TGTGCCAGCAGCCAAGATATGGGGAGGCTGAGCTCCTACAATGAGCAGTTCTTC.

CDR3 nucleotide sequence: TGTGCCAGCAACCACGGTGGGAGACTAGCGGGAGTTTACACCGGGGAGCTGTTTTTT. It encodes CASNHGGRLAGVYTGELFF. This chain uses TRBV6-2 or TRBV6-3 with TRBJ2-2, with 12 bases that match TRBD2. The CDR3 sequence is 19 residues long. The J segment lost 3 bases and the V segment lost 7 bases, leaving 15 bases of the junction unmatched. CDR1 is MNHEY and CDR2 is SVGEGT in the germline V gene.

This clonotype was picked up many times. Here the CDR3 DNA reads TGCGCCAGCAGCACCGGACAGGGAGGCTATGGCTACACCTTC. This gives the protein CASSTGQGGYGYTF. This chain connects TRBV5-1 to TRBJ1-2, with TRBD1 matching 8 bases. V shed 4 bases, J shed 4 bases, and the junction held 6 bases outside the gene matches. From germline, CDR1 is SGHRS and CDR2 YFSETQ. The CDR3 totals 14 residues.

This clonotype was seen many times. V usage is TRBV30 and J usage is TRBJ1-5, with D maybe TRBD1 (5 bases). The CDR3 has 15 residues. V lost 5 bases and J lost 0, with 14 bases in between. Germline CDR1 reads GTSNPN; CDR2 reads SVGIG (reference sequence). In DNA, the CDR3 is TGTGCCTGGGCCCACAGGTTAGGTAGCAATCAGCCCCAGCATTTT. This translates into CAWAHRLGSNQPQHF.

This clonotype was counted ten times or more. The V gene is TRBV7-9, the J gene TRBJ1-1; 11 nucleotides line up with TRBD1. V lost 1 base to trimming and J lost 0 bases; unmatched junction nucleotides: 4. The CDR3 covers 17 residues. The germline CDR1 and CDR2 sequences are SEHNR and FQNEAQ (reference sequence). In DNA form, the CDR3 reads TGTGCCAGCAGCTTAGGCTGGACAGGGGGCCTGAACACTGAAGCTTTCTTT. This gives the protein CASSLGWTGGLNTEAFF.

In this sample, this clonotype turned up many times. The rearrangement links TRBV20-1 to TRBJ2-7, with a weak D call TRBD1 (5 bases). Trimming removed 0 bases at V and 5 bases at J, with 11 bases between. CDR1 and CDR2 from the germline V gene are DFQATT and SNEGSKA (reference sequence). This CDR3 contains 13 residues. Written as DNA, the CDR3 is TGCAGTGCTAGAGATCAGGGTGGGAACGAGCAGTACTTC. Translating it yields CSARDQGGNEQYF.

In this sample, this clonotype turned up many times. This chain uses TRBV2 with TRBJ2-4; TRBD1 agrees at 9 bases. The CDR3 loop spans 15 amino acids. In germline, CDR1 is SNHLY, CDR2 FYNNEI. V gave up 9 bases and J gave up 3 bases; unmatched junction bases: 9. The CDR3 reads CASTTGGAGKNIQYF. The CDR3 DNA reads TGTGCCAGTACTACAGGGGGCGCGGGCAAAAACATTCAGTACTTC.

This clonotype occurred a few times. The gene calls are TRBV10-3 and TRBJ2-1, with 10 bases that match TRBD2. The germline CDR1 and CDR2 sequences are ENHRY and SYGVKD. The CDR3 extends over 13 amino acids. V shed 6 bases, J shed 5 bases, and the junction held 1 base outside the gene matches. This CDR3 reads CAISTSGDNEQFF. In DNA, the CDR3 is TGTGCCATCAGCACTAGCGGGGACAATGAGCAGTTCTTC.

With respect to this clonotype: The germline gene is not matched at one end of the junction; a read error may be the cause. The chain couples TRBV6-6 to TRBJ1-1; TRBD1 matches at 9 bases. CDR3 length: 15 residues. Germline-derived CDR1 and CDR2 are MNHNY and SVGAGI (reference sequence). CDR3 loop: CASNYQYRGQTEAFF. CDR3 in DNA: TGTGCCAGCAATTACCAATACAGGGGGCAGACTGAAGCTTTCTTT.

For this clonotype: One junction end disagrees with the germline gene, perhaps due to a read error. The chain employs TRBV19 and TRBJ1-4; TRBD1 is a possible D gene (6 bases). This CDR3 contains 14 residues. The germline V gene encodes CDR1 LNHDA and CDR2 SQIVND (reference sequence). CDR3 DNA: TGTGCCAGTAGCATAGGGGGTAGTTTTGAAAAACTGTTTTTT. It encodes CASSIGGSFEKLFF.

Turning to this clonotype: As the CDR3 is not closed by the conserved phenylalanine or tryptophan, this likely results from a read error. V usage is TRBV7-9 and J usage is TRBJ2-7; D might be TRBD1 (5 bases). V was clipped by 4 bases and J by 3 bases, with 13 bases between them. Germline V gene lookup returns CDR1 SEHNR and CDR2 FQNEAQ (reference sequence). This CDR3 is 14 amino acids long. CDR3 protein: CASSWAGQRYEQYL. The CDR3, as DNA: TGTGCCAGCAGCTGGGCAGGGCAACGCTACGAGCAGTACCTC.

This clonotype was seen many times. The chain couples TRBV4-1 to TRBJ1-1, with TRBD1 matching 8 bases. The CDR3 has 17 residues. The junction had 12 bases not matched to a gene; V was cut back by 0 bases and J by 6 bases. In germline, CDR1 is MGHRA, CDR2 YSYEKL. The CDR3 DNA reads as TGCGCCAGCAGCCAAGATCAGGGGGCGGGCCCGAGGGCTGAAGCTTTCTTT. Its protein product is CASSQDQGAGPRAEAFF.

The chain has TRBV6-2 or TRBV6-3 and TRBJ1-5; a weak D match, TRBD1 (5 bases). V was pared by 6 bases and J by 4 bases, with 13 bases between. The CDR3 has 14 amino acids. Per germline, CDR1 MNHEY and CDR2 SVGEGT. DNA of the CDR3: TGTGCCAGCAGGGGGACCCTAGGGAATCAGCCCCAGCATTTT. Translating it yields CASRGTLGNQPQHF.